This T cell receptor (beta chain) was sequenced for a study of blood T cells in healthy people across ages. The V and J ends lost 4 bases and 3 bases respectively, with 13 bases between them. This CDR3 has 14 residues. Germline loops: CDR1 SGHTA, CDR2 FQGNSA. Using a J-beta primer mix together with a sample-barcoded 5' primer, a second PCR was run for about 7 to 12 cycles. TCRdb re-derived calls from the 5' RACE reads in MiXCR, one entry per CDR3 protein. The top ten clones hold 5.5% to 8% of a sample with 1,300,000 or so distinct CDR3 sequences, 45% to 70% of them seen once. This clonotype was counted a few times. Isolated PBMCs totaled at least 6 million in each sample.

J is TRBJ2-7 and V is TRBV7-2; D might be TRBD2 (6 bases). The sequenced sample consisted of blood. The clonotype comes from a man between 18 and 35 years old in good health. CDR3 nucleotides: TGTGCCAGCAGCTGGGAGGTGCCTATCTACGAGCAGTACTTC. The encoded protein is CASSWEVPIYEQYF.